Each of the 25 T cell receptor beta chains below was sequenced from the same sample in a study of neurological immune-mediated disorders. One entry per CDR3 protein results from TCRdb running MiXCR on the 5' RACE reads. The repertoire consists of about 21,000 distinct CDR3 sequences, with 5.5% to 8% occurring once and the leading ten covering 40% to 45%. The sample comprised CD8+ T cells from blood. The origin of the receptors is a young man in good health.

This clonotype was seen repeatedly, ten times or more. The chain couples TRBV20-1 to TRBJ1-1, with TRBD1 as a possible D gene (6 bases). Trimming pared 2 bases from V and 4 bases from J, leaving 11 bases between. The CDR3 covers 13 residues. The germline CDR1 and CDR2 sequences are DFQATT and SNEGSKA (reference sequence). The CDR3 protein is CSARNLRGTEAFF. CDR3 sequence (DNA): TGCAGTGCTAGAAATCTCAGGGGCACTGAAGCTTTCTTT.

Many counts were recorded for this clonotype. CDR3 DNA: TGTGCCAGCAGCCAAGATCCGGTTCGAGGCAGGGCCAAAAACATTCAGTACTTC. Translation: CASSQDPVRGRAKNIQYF. The V gene is TRBV3-1, the J gene TRBJ2-4; D remains unclear. V was shortened by 0 bases and J by 1 base, with 16 bases between the two germline ends. From germline, CDR1 is LGHDT and CDR2 YNNKEL (reference sequence). The CDR3 is 18 amino acids.

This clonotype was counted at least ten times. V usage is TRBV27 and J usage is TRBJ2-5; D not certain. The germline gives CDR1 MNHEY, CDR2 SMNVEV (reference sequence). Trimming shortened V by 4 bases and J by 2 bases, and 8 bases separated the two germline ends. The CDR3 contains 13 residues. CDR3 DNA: TGTGCCAGCAGTTATGGAGATCAAGAGACCCAGTACTTC. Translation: CASSYGDQETQYF.

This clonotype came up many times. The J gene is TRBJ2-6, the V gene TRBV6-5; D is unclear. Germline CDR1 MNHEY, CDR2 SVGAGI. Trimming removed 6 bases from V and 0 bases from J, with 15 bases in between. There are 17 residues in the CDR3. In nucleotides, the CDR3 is TGTGCCAGCAGCCAACGAACGGACCTCTCTGGGGCCAACGTCCTGACTTTC. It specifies CASSQRTDLSGANVLTF.

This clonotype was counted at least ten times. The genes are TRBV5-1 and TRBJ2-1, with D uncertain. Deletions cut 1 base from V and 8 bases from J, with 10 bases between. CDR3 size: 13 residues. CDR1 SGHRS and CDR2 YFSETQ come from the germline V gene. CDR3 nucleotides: TGCGCCAGCAGCTTGCCGCAGCCAGATGAGCAGTTCTTC. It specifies CASSLPQPDEQFF.

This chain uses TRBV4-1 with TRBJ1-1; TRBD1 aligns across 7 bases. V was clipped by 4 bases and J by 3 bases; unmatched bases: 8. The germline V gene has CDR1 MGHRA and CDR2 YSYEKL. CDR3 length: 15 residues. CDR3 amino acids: CASSRNTQGYTEAFF. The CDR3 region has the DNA TGCGCCAGCAGCCGGAACACACAGGGGTACACTGAAGCTTTCTTT.

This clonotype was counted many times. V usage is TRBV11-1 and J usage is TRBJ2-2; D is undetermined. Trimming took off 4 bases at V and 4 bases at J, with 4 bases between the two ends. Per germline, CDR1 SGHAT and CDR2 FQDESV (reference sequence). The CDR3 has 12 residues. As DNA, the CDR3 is TGTGCCAGCAGCTCAATCACCGGGGAGCTGTTTTTT. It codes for CASSSITGELFF.

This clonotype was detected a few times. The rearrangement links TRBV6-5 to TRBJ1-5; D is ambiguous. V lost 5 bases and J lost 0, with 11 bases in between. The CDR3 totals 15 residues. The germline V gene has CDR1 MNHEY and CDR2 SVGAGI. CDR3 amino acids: CASSPRRNSNQPQHF. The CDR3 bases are TGTGCCAGCAGTCCCCGGCGGAATAGCAATCAGCCCCAGCATTTT.

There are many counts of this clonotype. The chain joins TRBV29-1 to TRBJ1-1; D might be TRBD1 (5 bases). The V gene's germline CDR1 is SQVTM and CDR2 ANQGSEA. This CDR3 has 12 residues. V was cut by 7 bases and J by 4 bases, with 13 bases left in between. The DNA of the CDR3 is TGCAGCGCTCTTTCGGGGGGCACTGAAGCTTTCTTT. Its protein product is CSALSGGTEAFF.

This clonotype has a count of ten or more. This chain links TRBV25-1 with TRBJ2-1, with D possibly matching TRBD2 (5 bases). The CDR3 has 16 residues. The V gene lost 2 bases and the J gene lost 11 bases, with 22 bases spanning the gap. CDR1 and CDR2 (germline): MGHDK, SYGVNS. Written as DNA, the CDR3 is TGTGCCAGCAGTGAAAGTTTCTTGGAATGGGGAGCGAAGCAGTTCTTC. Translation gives CASSESFLEWGAKQFF.

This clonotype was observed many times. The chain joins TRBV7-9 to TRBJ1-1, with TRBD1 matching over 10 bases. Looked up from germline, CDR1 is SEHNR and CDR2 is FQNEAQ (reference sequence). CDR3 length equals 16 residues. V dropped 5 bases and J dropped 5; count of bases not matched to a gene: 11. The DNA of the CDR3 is TGTGCCAGCAGCGATTGGCGGACAGGGGGTAGTACTGAAGCTTTCTTT. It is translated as CASSDWRTGGSTEAFF.

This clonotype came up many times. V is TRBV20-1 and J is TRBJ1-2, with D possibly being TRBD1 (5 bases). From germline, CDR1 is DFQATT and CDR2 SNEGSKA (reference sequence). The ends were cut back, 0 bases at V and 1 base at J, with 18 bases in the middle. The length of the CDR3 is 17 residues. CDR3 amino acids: CSAREGAGTAFNYGYTF. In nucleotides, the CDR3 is TGCAGTGCTAGAGAGGGAGCAGGGACGGCTTTTAACTATGGCTACACCTTC.

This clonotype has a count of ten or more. The CDR3 sequence is CAAHRDLGTEAFF. CDR3 coding DNA: TGTGCCGCCCATAGGGATTTGGGCACTGAAGCTTTCTTT. The chain links TRBV6-6 to TRBJ1-1; D gene ambiguous. This CDR3 contains 13 residues. The V gene's germline CDR1 is MNHNY and CDR2 SVGAGI (reference sequence). The ends were cut back, 11 bases at V and 4 bases at J, with 17 bases in the middle.

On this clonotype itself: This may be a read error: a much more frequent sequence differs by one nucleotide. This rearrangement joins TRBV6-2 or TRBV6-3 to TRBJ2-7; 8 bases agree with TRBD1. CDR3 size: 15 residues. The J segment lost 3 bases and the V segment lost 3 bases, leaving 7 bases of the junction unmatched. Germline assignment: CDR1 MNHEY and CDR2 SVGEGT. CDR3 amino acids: CASSYDQGAHYEQYF. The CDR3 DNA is TGTGCCAGCAGTTATGACCAGGGGGCCCACTACGAGCAGTACTTC.

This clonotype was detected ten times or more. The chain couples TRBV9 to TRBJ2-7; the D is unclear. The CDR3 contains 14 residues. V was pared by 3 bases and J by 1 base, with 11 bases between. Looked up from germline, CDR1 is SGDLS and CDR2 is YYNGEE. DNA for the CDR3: TGTGCCAGCAGCGCAGAGTTATTATCCTACGAGCAGTACTTC. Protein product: CASSAELLSYEQYF.

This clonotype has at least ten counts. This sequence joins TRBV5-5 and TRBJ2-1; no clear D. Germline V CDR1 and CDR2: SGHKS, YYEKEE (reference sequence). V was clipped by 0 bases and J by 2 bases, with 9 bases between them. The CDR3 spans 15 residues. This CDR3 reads CASSLAWGTYNEQFF. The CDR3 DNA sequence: TGTGCCAGCAGCTTGGCTTGGGGAACCTACAATGAGCAGTTCTTC.

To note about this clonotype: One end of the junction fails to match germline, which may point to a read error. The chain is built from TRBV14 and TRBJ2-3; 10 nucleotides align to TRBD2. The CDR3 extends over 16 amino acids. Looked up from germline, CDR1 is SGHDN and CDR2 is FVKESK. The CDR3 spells CASSHLLAGIGDTQYF. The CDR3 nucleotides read TGTGCCAGCAGCCACCTACTAGCGGGGATAGGGGATACACAGTATTTT.

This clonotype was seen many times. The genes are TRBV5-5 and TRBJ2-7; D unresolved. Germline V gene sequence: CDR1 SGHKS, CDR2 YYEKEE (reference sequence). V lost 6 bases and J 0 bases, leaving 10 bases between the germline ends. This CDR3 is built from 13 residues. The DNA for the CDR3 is TGTGCCAGCACCCCCACCCTCTCCTACGAGCAGTACTTC. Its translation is CASTPTLSYEQYF.

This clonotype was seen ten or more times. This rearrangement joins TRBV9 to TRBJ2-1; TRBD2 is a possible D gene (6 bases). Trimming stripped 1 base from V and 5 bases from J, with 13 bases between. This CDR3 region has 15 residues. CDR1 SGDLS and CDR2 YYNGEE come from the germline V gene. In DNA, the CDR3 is TGTGCCAGCAGCGTACCCCGGGGAGGCCACAATGAGCAGTTCTTC. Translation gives CASSVPRGGHNEQFF.

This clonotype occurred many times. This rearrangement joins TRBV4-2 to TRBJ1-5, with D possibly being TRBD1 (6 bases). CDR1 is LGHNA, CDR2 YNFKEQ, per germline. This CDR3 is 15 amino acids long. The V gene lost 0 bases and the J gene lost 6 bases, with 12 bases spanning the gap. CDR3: CASSQETGASQPQHF. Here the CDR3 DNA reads TGTGCCAGCAGCCAAGAGACGGGGGCGTCTCAGCCCCAGCATTTT.

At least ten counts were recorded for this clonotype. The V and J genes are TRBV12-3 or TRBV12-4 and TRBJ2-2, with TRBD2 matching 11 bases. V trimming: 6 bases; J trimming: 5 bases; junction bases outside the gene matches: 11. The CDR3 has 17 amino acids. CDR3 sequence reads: CASSPYSGGAMTGELFF. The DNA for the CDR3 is TGTGCCAGCAGCCCTTATAGCGGGGGGGCAATGACCGGGGAGCTGTTTTTT.

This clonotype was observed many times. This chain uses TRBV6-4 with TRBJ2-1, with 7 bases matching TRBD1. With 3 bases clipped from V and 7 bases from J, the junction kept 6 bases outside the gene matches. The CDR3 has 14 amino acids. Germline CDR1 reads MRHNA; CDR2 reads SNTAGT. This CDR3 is CASSEKGAENEQFF. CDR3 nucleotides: TGTGCCAGCAGTGAGAAGGGGGCGGAGAATGAGCAGTTCTTC.

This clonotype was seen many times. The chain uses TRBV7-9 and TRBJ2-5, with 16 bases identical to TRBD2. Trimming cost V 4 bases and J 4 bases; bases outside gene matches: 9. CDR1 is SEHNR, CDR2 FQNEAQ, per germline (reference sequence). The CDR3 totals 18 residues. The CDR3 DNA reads TGTGCCAGCAGCTCCGGGACTAGCGGGGGGGTAGATTCAGAGACCCAGTACTTC. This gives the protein CASSSGTSGGVDSETQYF.

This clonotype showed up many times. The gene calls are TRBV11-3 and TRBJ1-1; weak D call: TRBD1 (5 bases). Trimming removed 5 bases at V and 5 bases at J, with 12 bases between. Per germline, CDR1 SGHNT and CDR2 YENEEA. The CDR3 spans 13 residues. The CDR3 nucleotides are TGTGCCAGCAGCCCGAGGGGAGAAACTGAAGCTTTCTTT. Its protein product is CASSPRGETEAFF. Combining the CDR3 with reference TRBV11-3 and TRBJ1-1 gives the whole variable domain EAGVVQSPRYKIIEKKQPVAFWCNPISGHNTLYWYLQNLGQGPELLIRYENEEAVDDSQLPKDRFSAERLKGVDSTLKIQPAELGDSAVYLCASSPRGETEAFFGQGTRLTVV.

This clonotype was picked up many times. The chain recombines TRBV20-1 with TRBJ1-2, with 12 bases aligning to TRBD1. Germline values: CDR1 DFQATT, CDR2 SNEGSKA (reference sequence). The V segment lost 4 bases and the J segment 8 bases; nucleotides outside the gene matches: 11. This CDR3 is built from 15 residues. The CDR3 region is CSATGTGGEKGGYTF. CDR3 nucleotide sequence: TGCAGTGCTACCGGGACAGGGGGCGAAAAGGGAGGCTACACCTTC.